This T cell receptor beta chain was retrieved from a study of cytomegalovirus exposure and HLA in healthy donors. General study findings and limits: Most TCR sequences were uncommon, yet certain public TCRs appeared in many donors. The classifier, whose performance was assessed in both the original and validation cohorts, reportedly diagnosed cytomegalovirus status with high specificity and sensitivity. In vitro confirmation showed three CMV-associated chains to be CMV antigen specific. Subsequent analysis found a tendency for first-cohort TCR clusters to co-occur within the 95 to 150 validation repertoires.

The method was immunoSEQ multiplex PCR; TCRdb's version includes in-frame clones alone and lacks a portion of them. Of more than 120,000 clones listed, approximately 86% are singletons. V lost 2 bases and J 7 bases, leaving 15 bases between the germline ends. CDR1 is SGHDT, CDR2 YYEEEE, per germline. The CDR3 consists of 15 residues. In its sample, this clone was seen once. The antigen remains unidentified. The rearrangement joins TRBV5-6 to TRBJ2-2, with a possible D match to TRBD2 (5 bases). Specimen: PBMCs. The receptor's source is a man younger than 35 in good health and CMV-seropositive. The CDR3 nucleotides are TGTGCCAGCAGCTTCGGACGGGGTGGGATCGGGGAGCTGTTTTTT. It specifies CASSFGRGGIGELFF.